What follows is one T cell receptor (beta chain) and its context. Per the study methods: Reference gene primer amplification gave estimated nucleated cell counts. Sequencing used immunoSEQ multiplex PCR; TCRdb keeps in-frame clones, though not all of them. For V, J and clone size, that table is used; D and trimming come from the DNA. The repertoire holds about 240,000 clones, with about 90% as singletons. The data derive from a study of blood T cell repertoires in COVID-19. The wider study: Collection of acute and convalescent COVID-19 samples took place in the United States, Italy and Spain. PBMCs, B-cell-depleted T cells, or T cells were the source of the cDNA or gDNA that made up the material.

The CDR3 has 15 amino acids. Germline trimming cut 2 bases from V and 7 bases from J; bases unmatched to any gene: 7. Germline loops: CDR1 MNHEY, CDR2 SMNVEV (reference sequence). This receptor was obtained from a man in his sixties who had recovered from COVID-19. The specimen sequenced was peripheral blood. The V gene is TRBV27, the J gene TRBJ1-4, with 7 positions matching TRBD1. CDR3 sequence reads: CASSLGTARSEKLFF. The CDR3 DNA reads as TGTGCCAGCAGTTTAGGGACAGCCAGAAGTGAAAAACTGTTTTTT. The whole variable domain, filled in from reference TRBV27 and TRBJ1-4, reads EAQVTQNPRYLITVTGKKLTVTCSQNMNHEYMSWYRQDPGLGLRQIYYSMNVEVTDKGDVPEGYKVSRKEKRNFPLILESPSPNQTSLYFCASSLGTARSEKLFFGSGTQLSVL.